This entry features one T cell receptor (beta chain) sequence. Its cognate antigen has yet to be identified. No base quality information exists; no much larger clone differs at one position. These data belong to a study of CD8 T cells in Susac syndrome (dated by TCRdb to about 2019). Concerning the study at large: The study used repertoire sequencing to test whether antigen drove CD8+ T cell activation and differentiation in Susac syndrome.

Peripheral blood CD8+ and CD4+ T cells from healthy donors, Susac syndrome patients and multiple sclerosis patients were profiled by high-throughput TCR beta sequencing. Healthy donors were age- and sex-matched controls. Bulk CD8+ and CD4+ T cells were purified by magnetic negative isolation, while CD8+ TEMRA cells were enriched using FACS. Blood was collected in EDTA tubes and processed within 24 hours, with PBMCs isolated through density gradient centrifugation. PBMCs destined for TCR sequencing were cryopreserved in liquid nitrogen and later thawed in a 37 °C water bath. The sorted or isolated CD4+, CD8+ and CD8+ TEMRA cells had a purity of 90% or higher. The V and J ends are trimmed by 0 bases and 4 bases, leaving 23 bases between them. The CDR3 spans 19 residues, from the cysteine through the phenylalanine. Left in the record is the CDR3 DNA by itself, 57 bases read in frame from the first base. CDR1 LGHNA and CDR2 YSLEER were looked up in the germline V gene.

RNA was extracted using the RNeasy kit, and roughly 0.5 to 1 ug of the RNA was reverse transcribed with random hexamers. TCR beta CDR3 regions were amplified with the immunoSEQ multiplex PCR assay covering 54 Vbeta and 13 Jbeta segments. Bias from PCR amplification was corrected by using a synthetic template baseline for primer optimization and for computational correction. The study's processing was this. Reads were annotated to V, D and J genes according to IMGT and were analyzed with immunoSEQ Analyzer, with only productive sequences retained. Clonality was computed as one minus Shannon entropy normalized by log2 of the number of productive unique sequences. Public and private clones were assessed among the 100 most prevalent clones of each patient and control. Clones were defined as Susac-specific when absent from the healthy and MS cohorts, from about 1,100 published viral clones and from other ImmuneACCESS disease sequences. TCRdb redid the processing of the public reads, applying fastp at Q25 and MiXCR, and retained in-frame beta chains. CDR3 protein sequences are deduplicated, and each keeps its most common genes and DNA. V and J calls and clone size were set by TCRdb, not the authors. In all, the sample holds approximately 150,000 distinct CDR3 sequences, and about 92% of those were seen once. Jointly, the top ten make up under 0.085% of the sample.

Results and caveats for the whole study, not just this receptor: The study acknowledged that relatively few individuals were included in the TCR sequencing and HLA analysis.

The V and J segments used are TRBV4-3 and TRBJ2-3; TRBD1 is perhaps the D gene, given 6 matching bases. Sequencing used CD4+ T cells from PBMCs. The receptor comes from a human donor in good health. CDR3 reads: CASSQEGPPGRGKADTQYF. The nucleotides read TGCGCCAGCAGCCAAGAAGGACCCCCGGGCAGGGGAAAGGCAGATACGCAGTATTTT.